This T cell receptor (beta chain) was recovered during a study of Ad26.COV2.S vaccination and SARS-CoV-2 variants (dated by TCRdb to the early 2020s). Concerning the study at large: Vaccine-arm donors were drawn from COV1001, a multicentre, randomized, double-blind, placebo-controlled phase I-IIa trial of Ad26.COV2.S in healthy adults. Ad26.COV2.S was administered intramuscularly at a dose of 5x10^10 or 1x10^11 viral particles, either as one shot or as two shots given 56 days apart. Sequencing of the TCRbeta repertoire served to evaluate the specificity and breadth of SARS-CoV-2-reactive T cell receptors following Ad26.COV2.S vaccination. A total of 32 samples were included in the TCR-sequenced set, comprising around 19 Ad26.COV2.S vaccine recipients, 5 placebo recipients and 8 SARS-CoV-2 convalescent individuals. Trial participants were randomized into five groups of five: low-dose or high-dose Ad26.COV2.S given once or twice, or placebo on both occasions. Throughout the experiments and outcome assessment, investigators stayed blinded to trial group allocation.

About this clone: The clone's antigen remains unknown. Base qualities are not recorded, but no much larger clone differs from it by a single base.

Reading the label with the study, this specimen's treatment or condition is: some 20 received Ad26.COV2.S at low or high dose, single or two shots; roughly five received placebo; per-sample allocation not given. Repertoires of vaccine and placebo recipients were sequenced from samples taken on day 63 after the first injection. In Cohort 1b, roughly 25 adults aged 18-55 years were enrolled at a single site in Boston, USA, between 29 July and 7 August 2020. Ad26.COV2.S was a replication-incompetent adenovirus type 26 vector that expressed a prefusion-stabilized SARS-CoV-2 spike protein derived from the original Wuhan strain. The CDR3 goes from the cysteine to the phenylalanine over 17 residues. CDR3 DNA is the only sequence kept; it has 51 bases, read in frame from the first base. CDR1 is given as SGDLS and CDR2 as YYNGEE, both from the germline V gene. Germline trimming amounts to 0 bases on V and 2 bases on J, with 11 as the count of junction bases outside the gene matches.

The immunoSEQ Assay was used to sequence TCRbeta CDR3 regions. After extraction, genomic DNA underwent amplification by bias-controlled multiplex PCR, followed by high-throughput sequencing. The original methods were these. To quantify the absolute abundance of each unique TCRbeta CDR3 region, sequences were collapsed and filtered. T cell fraction was estimated by normalization of TCRbeta template counts to usable DNA, with usable DNA being measured through amplification of reference genes present in all nucleated cells. Repertoire TCRs were annotated as SARS-CoV-2-specific by exact matching of V gene, CDR3 amino acid sequence and J gene to a known reactive TCR set. The reference SARS-CoV-2 TCR set was derived from MIRA and filtered for enrichment in COVID-19-positive ImmuneCODE repertoires, a step that removed public or cross-reactive TCRs. Using the MIRA antigens, annotated TCRs were further analysed by specific ORF or by position within an ORF. Breadth was defined as the number of annotated unique rearrangements divided by the total number of unique productive rearrangements, and depth was defined as the summed frequency of the annotated unique rearrangements. Group comparisons of TCR breadth used two-sided Wilcoxon rank-sum tests. The immuneACCESS repertoire file appears here via TCRdb, limited to in-frame rearrangements. These files lack a portion of the clones; in checked studies, under half of the deficit traces to unresolved V genes, and the cause of the others is not known. V and J calls and clone size are copied from that table; D and trimming were computed from the DNA. The sample table contains about 350,000 clones; only one count was recorded for approximately 90% of them. Clones ranked in the top ten supply approximately 5% of the sample.

Here is what the overall study found, with its caveats: Higher spike-specific TCR breadth was observed in Ad26.COV2.S recipients than in placebo recipients (P = 0.0014). According to the authors, total T cell responses may have been underestimated by the TCR breadth and depth analyses. Comparing responses between vaccine doses or regimens was not something the study was powered to do. After vaccination, substantial breadth of spike-specific CD8+ and CD4+ T cell responses was reported. Vaccine and placebo recipients had similar non-spike TCR breadth, a finding consistent with the vaccine containing only spike.

This TCR was recovered from a person aged 18-65 years who received the Ad26.COV2.S COVID-19 vaccine or a placebo. The sample was peripheral blood, taken in a trial of Ad26.COV2.S vaccine versus placebo. The sequence links TRBV9 to TRBJ2-7; 7 bases in the middle match TRBD2. The bases are TGTGCCAGCAGCGTAGATTGGGGCCGCGGGGGAACCTACGAGCAGTACTTC. Translated, it reads CASSVDWGRGGTYEQYF.